Listed here are 31 T cell receptor beta chains from one sample, sequenced in a study of blood T cell repertoires in COVID-19. Libraries were prepared by immunoSEQ multiplex PCR; TCRdb keeps only in-frame clonotypes and omits some of them. In the table there are hundreds of thousands of clones, about 89% of which are singletons. The sample consisted of peripheral blood. The receptors come from a woman aged 55-70 years who had recovered from COVID-19.

J is TRBJ2-2 and V is TRBV2; tentative D call: TRBD1 (6 bases). CDR1 and CDR2 from the germline V gene are SNHLY and FYNNEI. The V and J ends lost 4 bases and 6 bases respectively, with 15 bases between them. This CDR3 has 15 residues. The CDR3 DNA reads TGTGCCAGCAGTGGGGTAAACAGGGAAGCCGGGGAGCTGTTTTTT. Translating gives CASSGVNREAGELFF.

The gene calls are TRBV4-1 and TRBJ1-5; D gene ambiguous. This CDR3 has 14 residues. Germline loops: CDR1 MGHRA, CDR2 YSYEKL. V was trimmed by 0 bases and J by 7 bases, leaving 10 bases between them. This CDR3 is CASSQDAERQPQHF. The CDR3 region has the DNA TGCGCCAGCAGCCAAGACGCTGAGCGGCAGCCCCAGCATTTT.

The chain joins TRBV5-1 to TRBJ2-3; D is perhaps TRBD1 (5 bases). The V gene lost 1 base and the J gene lost 4 bases, with 13 bases spanning the gap. The germline CDR1 and CDR2 sequences are SGHRS and YFSETQ. The CDR3 is made up of 15 amino acids. CDR3 region: CASSLTGSPSDTQYF. The CDR3 nucleotides read TGCGCCAGCAGCTTGACAGGTAGCCCCTCAGATACGCAGTATTTT.

The CDR3 here is CASIPYQETQYF. CDR3 DNA: TGTGCCAGCATCCCGTACCAAGAGACCCAGTACTTC. The chain links TRBV27 to TRBJ2-5; D call uncertain. Germline loops: CDR1 MNHEY, CDR2 SMNVEV (reference sequence). The CDR3 has 12 amino acids. V lost 7 bases and J 0 bases, leaving 6 bases between the germline ends.

This chain connects TRBV19 to TRBJ2-4; D possibly corresponds to TRBD2 (5 bases). In germline, CDR1 is LNHDA, CDR2 SQIVND (reference sequence). V was shortened by 5 bases and J by 1 base, with 18 bases between the two germline ends. The CDR3 spans 17 residues. The CDR3 protein is CASSSLQQRVAKNIQYF. The CDR3 DNA is TGTGCCAGTAGTTCCCTCCAACAGAGGGTGGCCAAAAACATTCAGTACTTC.

This chain's CDR3 is CATGSGGAVTGELFF. The DNA for the CDR3 is TGTGCCACCGGGTCGGGGGGCGCGGTCACCGGGGAGCTGTTTTTT. The chain recombines TRBV3-1 (or the pseudogene TRBV3-2) with TRBJ2-2; D is perhaps TRBD2 (7 bases). This CDR3 comprises 15 residues. Germline V gene sequence: CDR1 LGHDT, CDR2 YNNKEL (reference sequence). The V and J ends lost 10 bases and 4 bases respectively, with 19 bases between them.

V and J are TRBV5-6 and TRBJ2-7, with D hard to call. CDR3 length equals 13 residues. Germline-derived CDR1 and CDR2 are SGHDT and YYEEEE. The V and J ends lost 7 bases and 3 bases respectively, with 14 bases between them. The CDR3 region has the DNA TGTGCCAGCGCGTCGACATGGAACTACGAGCAGTACTTC. As protein: CASASTWNYEQYF.

The genes are TRBV9 and TRBJ1-4; D unresolved. CDR1 is SGDLS and CDR2 is YYNGEE in the germline V gene. The V end lost 0 bases, the J end lost 7 bases, and 7 bases lay between the germline ends. This CDR3 has 13 residues. In DNA form, the CDR3 reads TGTGCCAGCAGCGTAGCTAGAGGTGAAAAACTGTTTTTT. Its translation: CASSVARGEKLFF.

The V gene is TRBV7-2, the J gene TRBJ2-4; 8 bases are shared with TRBD2. CDR3 length equals 16 residues. Germline V gene lookup returns CDR1 SGHTA and CDR2 FQGNSA. V was clipped by 1 base and J by 2 bases; unmatched bases: 4. CDR3 sequence reads: CASSLGGGGSKNIQYF. The CDR3 nucleotides read TGTGCCAGCAGCTTAGGCGGCGGGGGGTCCAAAAACATTCAGTACTTC.

This clone appeared once. The genes are TRBV9 and TRBJ2-7; TRBD2 is a possible D gene (6 bases). V was trimmed by 4 bases and J by 9 bases, leaving 17 bases between them. The CDR3 has 13 residues. Looked up from germline, CDR1 is SGDLS and CDR2 is YYNGEE. The chain's CDR3 is CASSPGTAFGQYF. The CDR3 DNA reads TGTGCCAGCAGCCCGGGGACTGCGTTCGGGCAGTACTTC.

The CDR3 coding sequence is TGTGCCAGCTCACCACCGCGGGCATCAACTGATCAGCCCCAGCATTTT. It specifies CASSPPRASTDQPQHF. The chain couples TRBV18 to TRBJ1-5, with D uncertain. The germline V gene has CDR1 KGHSH and CDR2 LQKENI. V lost 0 bases to trimming and J lost 5 bases, with 14 bases between them. CDR3 length: 16 amino acids.

On this clone: The final CDR3 position lacks the conserved phenylalanine or tryptophan, pointing to a likely read error. It is unclear where the CDR3 begins or ends on the DNA, so no DNA is shown, and the CDR3 is as TCRdb lists it. V and J are TRBV7-2 and TRBJ2-7; the D call TRBD2 from the table was never checked on the DNA. With termini counted, the CDR3 has 14 amino acids. The germline V gene has CDR1 SGHTA and CDR2 FQGNSA. The CDR3 region is CASSLEQTRSGGGI.

The gene calls are TRBV7-2 and TRBJ2-7; perhaps TRBD1 as D (6 bases). Trimming left V 11 bases short and J 2 bases short, with 16 bases between. This CDR3 has 13 residues. Looked up from germline, CDR1 is SGHTA and CDR2 is FQGNSA. The CDR3 here is CAVRQGSTYEQYF. The CDR3 DNA reads as TGTGCCGTCCGGCAGGGGTCGACCTACGAGCAGTACTTC.

V usage is TRBV19 and J usage is TRBJ1-5; perhaps TRBD1 as D (6 bases). From germline, CDR1 is LNHDA and CDR2 SQIVND (reference sequence). The CDR3 runs to 13 residues. V was trimmed by 7 bases and J by 11 bases, leaving 18 bases between them. CDR3 bases: TGTGCCAGTACCCGGCAGGGACAACGGACCCAGCATTTT. This encodes CASTRQGQRTQHF.

This chain links TRBV18 with TRBJ1-1; D gene unclear. Germline-derived CDR1 and CDR2 are KGHSH and LQKENI. Trimming left V 4 bases short and J 2 bases short, with 14 bases between. The length of the CDR3 is 15 residues. CDR3 amino acids: CASSRNTVLNTEAFF. The CDR3 coding sequence is TGTGCCAGCTCACGGAACACGGTACTAAACACTGAAGCTTTCTTT.

The chain employs TRBV5-4 and TRBJ1-6; 7 bases match TRBD1. CDR3 length: 14 residues. Germline lookup yields CDR1 SGHNT and CDR2 YYREEE (reference sequence). The J segment lost 10 bases and the V segment lost 4 bases, leaving 8 bases of the junction unmatched. CDR3 sequence reads: CASSRGQAGSPLHF. The CDR3 bases are TGTGCCAGCAGCAGAGGACAGGCCGGCTCACCCCTCCACTTT. The variable domain in full, with the rest retrieved from reference TRBV5-4 and TRBJ1-6, is ETGVTQSPTHLIKTRGQQVTLRCSSQSGHNTVSWYQQALGQGPQFIFQYYREEENGRGNFPPRFSGLQFPNYSSELNVNALELDDSALYLCASSRGQAGSPLHFGNGTRLTVT.

The chain couples TRBV19 to TRBJ2-3; TRBD2 aligns across 10 bases. CDR3 length: 16 residues. Looked up from germline, CDR1 is LNHDA and CDR2 is SQIVND (reference sequence). Trimming took 3 bases from V and 2 from J; bases not matched to a gene: 5. The CDR3 region has the DNA TGTGCCAGTAGTATCGGAGCGGGGGGGTCCACAGATACGCAGTATTTT. Translation: CASSIGAGGSTDTQYF.

The gene calls are TRBV10-2 and TRBJ1-6; TRBD1 agrees at 8 bases. Germline V gives CDR1 WSHSY, CDR2 SAAADI. This CDR3 contains 14 residues. J was trimmed by 11 bases and V by 0 bases; bases with no gene match: 3. The CDR3: CASSESPGGAPLHF. For the CDR3, the DNA is TGCGCCAGCAGTGAGTCGCCAGGGGGCGCACCCCTCCACTTT.

The chain joins TRBV18 to TRBJ1-5; tentatively, D is TRBD1 (5 bases). V was cut by 0 bases and J by 1 base, with 13 bases left in between. The CDR3 runs to 17 residues. Germline V gene data show CDR1 as KGHSH and CDR2 as LQKENI. The CDR3 DNA reads as TGTGCCAGCTCACCACCGATGGGGGAGGGCAGCAATCAGCCCCAGCATTTT. Encoded protein: CASSPPMGEGSNQPQHF.

The chain is built from TRBV7-2 and TRBJ1-6, with 9 bases fitting TRBD1. Looked up from germline, CDR1 is SGHTA and CDR2 is FQGNSA. The CDR3 length is 14 residues. J was trimmed by 8 bases and V by 4 bases; bases with no gene match: 3. The CDR3 sequence is CASSSYRGHSPLHF. The DNA of the CDR3 is TGTGCCAGCAGCTCCTACAGGGGGCATTCACCCCTCCACTTT.

The genes are TRBV4-1 and TRBJ2-3; a weak D match, TRBD2 (6 bases). CDR1 is MGHRA and CDR2 is YSYEKL in the germline V gene. The CDR3 loop spans 16 amino acids. Trimming removed 2 bases at V and 3 bases at J, with 15 bases between. For the CDR3, the DNA is TGCGCCAGCAGCCAAAGGTCTGCGGGGCTGACAGATACGCAGTATTTT. It is translated as CASSQRSAGLTDTQYF.

J is TRBJ1-1 and V is TRBV7-2, with D maybe TRBD1 (5 bases). V was cut by 0 bases and J by 0 bases, with 5 bases left in between. CDR3 length: 14 residues. CDR1 SGHTA and CDR2 FQGNSA come from the germline V gene. CDR3 DNA: TGTGCCAGCAGCTTAGCAGGGGTGAACACTGAAGCTTTCTTT. Protein: CASSLAGVNTEAFF. The full variable domain, with the rest looked up from reference TRBV7-2 and TRBJ1-1, is GAGVSQSPSNKVTEKGKDVELRCDPISGHTALYWYRQSLGQGLEFLIYFQGNSAPDKSGLPSDRFSAERTGGSVSTLTIQRTQQEDSAVYLCASSLAGVNTEAFFGQGTRLTVV.

The J gene is TRBJ1-2, the V gene TRBV4-3; 7 nucleotides agree with TRBD1. Germline CDR1 reads LGHNA; CDR2 reads YSLEER. With V trimmed by 4 bases and J by 4 bases, 6 bases remained unmatched. This CDR3 is built from 14 residues. CDR3 bases: TGCGCCAGCAGCCGTTCTGACAGGGTCTATGGCTACACCTTC. Translating it yields CASSRSDRVYGYTF.

This chain joins TRBV12-3 or TRBV12-4 and TRBJ2-1; no clear D. With 4 bases removed from V and 6 bases from J, the gap between germline ends came to 10 bases. CDR3 length equals 13 residues. This chain's CDR3 is CASSYRQPNEQFF. The CDR3 bases are TGTGCCAGCAGTTACCGACAACCCAATGAGCAGTTCTTC.

The CDR3 region has the DNA TGTGCCATCACTGGAGGGAACACTGAAGCTTTCTTT. Amino acid sequence: CAITGGNTEAFF. The chain employs TRBV10-3 and TRBJ1-1; D call uncertain. Deletions cut 7 bases from V and 1 base from J, with 7 bases between. Germline CDR1 is ENHRY and CDR2 is SYGVKD. The CDR3 covers 12 residues.

In its sample, this clone was seen once. The chain has TRBV19 and TRBJ2-7, with 8 bases matching TRBD1. The CDR3 length is 16 residues. V dropped 9 bases and J dropped 1; count of bases not matched to a gene: 14. Per germline, CDR1 LNHDA and CDR2 SQIVND (reference sequence). CDR3: CASRDLLGQGSYEQYF. The CDR3 DNA reads as TGTGCCAGCCGGGATCTTCTTGGACAGGGATCCTACGAGCAGTACTTC.

The chain has TRBV27 and TRBJ2-3; D may be TRBD1 (5 bases). The CDR3 runs to 14 residues. CDR1 is MNHEY and CDR2 is SMNVEV in the germline V gene (reference sequence). V shed 2 bases and J shed 2 bases, with 8 bases lying between them. The CDR3 coding sequence is TGTGCCAGCAGTTTAGGGGCCCACACAGATACGCAGTATTTT. Its protein product is CASSLGAHTDTQYF.

The rearrangement joins TRBV28 to TRBJ2-2; 7 bases agree with TRBD1. CDR3 size: 17 residues. J lost 4 bases, V lost 6 bases, and 14 bases had no gene match. Germline V CDR1 and CDR2: MDHEN, SYDVKM. For the CDR3, the DNA is TGTGCCAGCAGGGGGAGAGGGGGCGGTCCGGTCACCGGGGAGCTGTTTTTT. Protein product: CASRGRGGGPVTGELFF.

The CDR3 DNA reads TGTGCCAGCAGCCCAACTAGGACCGGGGAGCTGTTTTTT. Amino acid sequence: CASSPTRTGELFF. The chain combines TRBV7-3 with TRBJ2-2, with D possibly TRBD2 on 5 matching bases. This CDR3 spans 13 amino acids. V gave up 5 bases and J gave up 5 bases, with 9 bases separating them. Germline values: CDR1 SGHTA, CDR2 FQGTGA.

The rearrangement uses TRBV5-1 and TRBJ2-1, with a weak D call TRBD2 (6 bases). The CDR3 totals 15 residues. Germline V gene data show CDR1 as SGHRS and CDR2 as YFSETQ. The V and J ends lost 2 bases and 8 bases respectively, with 17 bases between them. This CDR3 reads CASSFGSGSGDEQFF. The CDR3 DNA is TGCGCCAGCAGCTTCGGGTCAGGATCGGGGGATGAGCAGTTCTTC.

V and J are TRBV7-3 and TRBJ2-3; D call uncertain. This CDR3 is 15 amino acids long. Between the trimmed V and J ends, which lost 5 bases and 4 bases, there was a span of 16 bases. Germline V gene data show CDR1 as SGHTA and CDR2 as FQGTGA. In DNA, the CDR3 is TGTGCCAGCAGCAACCCCAGAACCCCCCCAGATACGCAGTATTTT. Protein sequence: CASSNPRTPPDTQYF.